One sample yielded the 21 T cell receptor beta chains listed below, sequenced in a study of cytomegalovirus exposure and HLA in healthy donors. Clones were sequenced by immunoSEQ multiplex PCR, and TCRdb holds only the in-frame ones, with some missing. The sample has about 56,000 clones, more than 80% seen once. The sample was PBMCs. The receptors were sampled from a young man in good health and CMV-seronegative.

J is TRBJ1-5 and V is TRBV7-9; the match to TRBD1 covers 9 bases. The CDR3 length is 15 residues. The ends lost 5 bases at V and 1 base at J; junction bases unmatched: 3. Germline CDR1 and CDR2: SEHNR and FQNEAQ (reference sequence). CDR3 nucleotides: TGTGCCAGCAGCGCGGACAGGGGAAGCAATCAGCCCCAGCATTTT. Its protein product is CASSADRGSNQPQHF. Together with reference TRBV7-9 and TRBJ1-5, the CDR3 gives the full variable domain: DTGVSQNPRHKITKRGQNVTFRCDPISEHNRLYWYRQTLGQGPEFLTYFQNEAQLEKSRLLSDRFSAERPKGSFSTLEIQRTEQGDSAMYLCASSADRGSNQPQHFGDGTRLSIL.

The chain links TRBV9 to TRBJ1-2, with 9 positions matching TRBD1. J was trimmed by 4 bases and V by 3 bases; bases with no gene match: 7. Germline lookup yields CDR1 SGDLS and CDR2 YYNGEE. The CDR3 is 15 residues long. CDR3 residues: CASSASGTGSYGYTF. In DNA, the CDR3 is TGTGCCAGCAGCGCCTCCGGGACAGGGTCCTATGGCTACACCTTC.

J is TRBJ2-7 and V is TRBV28; D ambiguous. CDR1 is MDHEN and CDR2 is SYDVKM in the germline V gene. Between the trimmed V and J ends, which lost 6 bases and 6 bases, there was a span of 18 bases. The CDR3 has 14 residues. CDR3 nucleotide sequence: TGTGCCAGCAGCCTTCGGATCCCTGGAGCCGAGCAGTACTTC. Translated: CASSLRIPGAEQYF.

The chain joins TRBV27 to TRBJ2-7; possible D gene TRBD2, 6 bases. Looked up from germline, CDR1 is MNHEY and CDR2 is SMNVEV (reference sequence). V gave up 2 bases and J gave up 3 bases, with 11 bases separating them. The CDR3 consists of 14 residues. CDR3 sequence reads: CASSLGGRDYEQYF. CDR3 DNA: TGTGCCAGCAGTTTAGGCGGGCGGGACTACGAGCAGTACTTC.

This sequence joins TRBV4-3 and TRBJ2-7, with 7 bases aligning to TRBD2. The CDR3 consists of 17 residues. CDR1 and CDR2 from the germline V gene are LGHNA and YSLEER. Trimming took 0 bases from V and 1 from J; bases not matched to a gene: 9. CDR3 DNA: TGCGCCAGCAGCCAAGAATTGGCGGCTAGCGGTTCCTACGAGCAGTACTTC. Its translation is CASSQELAASGSYEQYF.

The chain has TRBV6-1 and TRBJ2-7; 11 nucleotides agree with TRBD1. Germline values: CDR1 MNHNS, CDR2 SASEGT. This CDR3 has 13 residues. The J segment lost 4 bases and the V segment lost 6 bases, leaving 2 bases of the junction unmatched. The chain's CDR3 is CASRGTGGYEQYF. The CDR3 nucleotides read TGTGCCAGCAGGGGGACAGGGGGTTACGAGCAGTACTTC.

The chain employs TRBV12-1 and TRBJ2-1; TRBD2, the table's D call, lacks a check against the DNA. TRBV12-1 is flagged as a pseudogene. The CDR3 consists of 19 residues. The CDR3 loop reads CASRRLRGSREGRNNEQFF. In DNA form, the CDR3 reads TGTGCCAGCAGACGCCTTCGGGGCTCGCGGGAGGGTAGGAACAATGAGCAGTTCTTC.

CDR3 nucleotide sequence: TGTGCCAGCAGCATGGGACAGGCGCCCAGCTTGAACACTGAAGCTTTCTTT. Its protein product is CASSMGQAPSLNTEAFF. The V gene is TRBV21-1, the J gene TRBJ1-1; the table gives TRBD1 as D, unverified against the DNA. TRBV21-1 is recorded as a pseudogene. This CDR3 contains 17 residues.

This chain connects TRBV7-9 to TRBJ2-1; D is perhaps TRBD2 (6 bases). There are 14 residues in the CDR3. The V gene's germline CDR1 is SEHNR and CDR2 FQNEAQ (reference sequence). Between the trimmed V and J ends, which lost 5 bases and 9 bases, there was a span of 17 bases. CDR3 in DNA: TGTGCCAGCAGCCCTCCAACGGGGGTCGGTGAGCAGTTCTTC. The encoded protein is CASSPPTGVGEQFF. The full variable domain, in which reference TRBV7-9 and TRBJ2-1 provide the parts outside the CDR3, is DTGVSQNPRHKITKRGQNVTFRCDPISEHNRLYWYRQTLGQGPEFLTYFQNEAQLEKSRLLSDRFSAERPKGSFSTLEIQRTEQGDSAMYLCASSPPTGVGEQFFGPGTRLTVL.

This clone was counted once. The chain combines TRBV6-5 with TRBJ2-1; 15 nucleotides line up with TRBD2. The CDR3 covers 15 residues. Germline CDR1 MNHEY, CDR2 SVGAGI. With V trimmed by 6 bases and J by 7 bases, 4 bases remained unmatched. CDR3 residues: CASSKGLAGGNEQFF. The CDR3 DNA reads TGTGCCAGCAGCAAAGGACTAGCGGGGGGGAATGAGCAGTTCTTC.

V is TRBV2 and J is TRBJ1-1; D ambiguous. V was trimmed by 2 bases and J by 7 bases, leaving 14 bases between them. The CDR3 is 14 residues long. CDR1 is SNHLY and CDR2 is FYNNEI in the germline V gene. DNA for the CDR3: TGTGCCAGCAGTGAATCCTCTACCACGGGTGAAGCTTTCTTT. Protein: CASSESSTTGEAFF.

The rearrangement links TRBV7-9 to TRBJ2-3; 7 bases are shared with TRBD2. This CDR3 comprises 14 residues. Germline-derived CDR1 and CDR2 are SEHNR and FQNEAQ (reference sequence). V shed 5 bases and J 5 bases; nucleotides not matched to a gene: 7. The CDR3 nucleotides are TGTGCCAGCAGCACCCCGTGGGGGGGAGATACGCAGTATTTT. It yields the protein CASSTPWGGDTQYF.

This chain joins TRBV5-1 and TRBJ2-5; possible D gene TRBD1, 5 bases. The CDR3 runs 14 residues. The germline gives CDR1 SGHRS, CDR2 YFSETQ. V lost 0 bases and J lost 6, with 12 bases in between. In nucleotides, the CDR3 is TGCGCCAGCAGCTTGGACAGTGGGGCAAAGACCCAGTACTTC. It is translated as CASSLDSGAKTQYF.

V gene TRBV9 combines with J gene TRBJ2-7; D is possibly TRBD2 (5 bases). Germline-derived CDR1 and CDR2 are SGDLS and YYNGEE. The V gene lost 0 bases and the J gene lost 6 bases, with 7 bases spanning the gap. This CDR3 spans 12 amino acids. CDR3 sequence reads: CASSVAGSEQYF. In DNA form, the CDR3 reads TGTGCCAGCAGCGTAGCGGGAAGCGAGCAGTACTTC.

This clone was counted only a few times. The chain links TRBV28 to TRBJ2-7, with D perhaps TRBD1 (7 bases). Germline V lookup: CDR1 MDHEN, CDR2 SYDVKM. CDR3 length: 14 residues. The V and J ends lost 3 bases and 3 bases respectively, with 12 bases between them. The chain's CDR3 is CASSFAQGGYEQYF. CDR3 sequence (DNA): TGTGCCAGCAGTTTCGCTCAGGGGGGCTACGAGCAGTACTTC.

The V gene is TRBV5-4, the J gene TRBJ2-4; D is uncertain. Deletions cut 5 bases from V and 0 bases from J, with 18 bases between. The germline V gene has CDR1 SGHNT and CDR2 YYREEE (reference sequence). CDR3 length: 17 residues. The CDR3 region has the DNA TGTGCCAGCAGTCCCGCGACACCCGCGCTAGCCAAAAACATTCAGTACTTC. It encodes CASSPATPALAKNIQYF. Looking up the rest from reference TRBV5-4 and TRBJ2-4 gives the full variable domain: ETGVTQSPTHLIKTRGQQVTLRCSSQSGHNTVSWYQQALGQGPQFIFQYYREEENGRGNFPPRFSGLQFPNYSSELNVNALELDDSALYLCASSPATPALAKNIQYFGAGTRLSVL.

CDR3 nucleotide sequence: TGTGCCAGCAGCCCATGGGGAACTAGCGGGTACAACTACGAGCAGTACTTC. Amino acid sequence: CASSPWGTSGYNYEQYF. The chain uses TRBV9 and TRBJ2-7, with 9 bases lining up with TRBD2. This CDR3 spans 17 amino acids. Trimming cost V 4 bases and J 3 bases; bases outside gene matches: 14. The germline CDR1 and CDR2 sequences are SGDLS and YYNGEE.

This clone is a singleton in its sample. The chain links TRBV5-4 to TRBJ2-1, with unresolved D. Looked up from germline, CDR1 is SGHNT and CDR2 is YYREEE (reference sequence). The CDR3 runs 13 residues. Between the trimmed V and J ends, which lost 1 base and 3 bases, there was a span of 5 bases. CDR3 bases: TGTGCCAGCAGCTTGCACAGCTACAATGAGCAGTTCTTC. It is translated as CASSLHSYNEQFF.

The chain couples TRBV9 to TRBJ2-2, with TRBD1 matching over 8 bases. Germline lookup yields CDR1 SGDLS and CDR2 YYNGEE. Trimming took 0 bases from V and 4 from J; bases not matched to a gene: 5. The CDR3 runs to 16 residues. CDR3 sequence reads: CASSVGDRSVTGELFF. The DNA of the CDR3 is TGTGCCAGCAGCGTAGGGGACAGGTCGGTCACCGGGGAGCTGTTTTTT.

The chain is built from TRBV4-3 and TRBJ2-1; TRBD2 matches 7 bases. The length of the CDR3 is 14 residues. Per the germline V gene, CDR1 is LGHNA and CDR2 is YSLEER. With 2 bases clipped from V and 8 bases from J, the junction kept 6 bases outside the gene matches. The CDR3 loop reads CASSQSTTSYEQFF. The CDR3 region has the DNA TGCGCCAGCAGCCAATCTACGACTAGCTATGAGCAGTTCTTC.

The CDR3 sequence is CASGGGGPDTQYF. As DNA, the CDR3 is TGTGCCAGTGGTGGTGGAGGCCCAGATACGCAGTATTTT. The J gene is TRBJ2-3, the V gene TRBV5-5, with D possibly being TRBD2 (5 bases). The ends were cut back, 8 bases at V and 4 bases at J, with 14 bases in the middle. In germline, CDR1 is SGHKS, CDR2 YYEKEE (reference sequence). This CDR3 region has 13 residues.